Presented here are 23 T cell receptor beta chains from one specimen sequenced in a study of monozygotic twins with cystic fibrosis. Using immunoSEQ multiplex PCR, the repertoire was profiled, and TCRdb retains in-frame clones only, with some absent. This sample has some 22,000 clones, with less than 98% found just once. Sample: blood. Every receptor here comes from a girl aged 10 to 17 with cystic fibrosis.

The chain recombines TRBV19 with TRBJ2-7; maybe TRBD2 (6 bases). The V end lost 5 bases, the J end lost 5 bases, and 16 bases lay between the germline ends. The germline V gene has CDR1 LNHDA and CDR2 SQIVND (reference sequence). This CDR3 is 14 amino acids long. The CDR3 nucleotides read TGTGCCAGTAGTTCAACTAGATGGGGGGACGAGCAGTACTTC. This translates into CASSSTRWGDEQYF.

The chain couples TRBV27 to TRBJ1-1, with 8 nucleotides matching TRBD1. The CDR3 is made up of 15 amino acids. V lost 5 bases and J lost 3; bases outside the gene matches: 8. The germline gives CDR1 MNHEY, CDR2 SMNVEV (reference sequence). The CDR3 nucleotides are TGTGCCAGCAGTCCCTTAACAGGGGGGGACACTGAAGCTTTCTTT. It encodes CASSPLTGGDTEAFF.

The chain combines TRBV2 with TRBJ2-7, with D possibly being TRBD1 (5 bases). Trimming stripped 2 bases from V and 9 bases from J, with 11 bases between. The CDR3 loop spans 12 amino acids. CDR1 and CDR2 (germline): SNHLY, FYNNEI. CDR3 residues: CASSEQGLTQYV. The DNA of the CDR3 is TGTGCCAGCAGTGAACAGGGTCTCACGCAGTACGTC.

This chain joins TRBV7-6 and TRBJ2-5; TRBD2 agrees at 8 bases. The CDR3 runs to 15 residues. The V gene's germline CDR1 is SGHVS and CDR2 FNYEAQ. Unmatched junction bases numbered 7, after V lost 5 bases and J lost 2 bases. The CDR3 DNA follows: TGTGCCAGCAGCCACCTAGCGGGTAATCAAGAGACCCAGTACTTC. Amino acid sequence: CASSHLAGNQETQYF.

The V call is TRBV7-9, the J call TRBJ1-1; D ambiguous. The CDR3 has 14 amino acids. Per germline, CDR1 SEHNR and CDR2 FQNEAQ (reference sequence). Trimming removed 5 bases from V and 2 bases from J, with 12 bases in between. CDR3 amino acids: CASSPLNRNTEAFF. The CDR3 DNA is TGTGCCAGCAGCCCCCTCAATCGCAACACTGAAGCTTTCTTT.

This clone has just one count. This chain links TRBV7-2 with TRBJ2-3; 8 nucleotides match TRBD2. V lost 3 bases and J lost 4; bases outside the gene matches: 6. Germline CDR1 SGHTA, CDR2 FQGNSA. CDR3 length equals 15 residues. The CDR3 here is CASSFFGRDADTQYF. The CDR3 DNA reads TGTGCCAGCAGCTTTTTCGGGAGGGATGCAGATACGCAGTATTTT. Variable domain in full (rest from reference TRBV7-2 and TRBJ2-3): GAGVSQSPSNKVTEKGKDVELRCDPISGHTALYWYRQSLGQGLEFLIYFQGNSAPDKSGLPSDRFSAERTGGSVSTLTIQRTQQEDSAVYLCASSFFGRDADTQYFGPGTRLTVL.

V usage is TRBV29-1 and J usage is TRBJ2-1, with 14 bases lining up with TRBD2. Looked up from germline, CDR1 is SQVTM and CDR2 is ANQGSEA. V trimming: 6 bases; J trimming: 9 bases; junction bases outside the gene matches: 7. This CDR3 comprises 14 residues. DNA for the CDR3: TGCAGCGTGCGGGGACTAGCGGGAGAGGCTGAGCAGTTCTTC. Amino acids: CSVRGLAGEAEQFF.

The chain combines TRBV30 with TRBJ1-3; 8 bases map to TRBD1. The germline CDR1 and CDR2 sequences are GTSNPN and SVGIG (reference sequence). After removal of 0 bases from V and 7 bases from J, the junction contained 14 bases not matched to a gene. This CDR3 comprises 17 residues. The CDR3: CAWSVPRLQGGRNTIYF. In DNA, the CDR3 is TGTGCCTGGAGTGTGCCCCGGCTACAGGGGGGCCGGAACACCATATATTTT. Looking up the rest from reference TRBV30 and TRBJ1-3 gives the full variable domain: SQTIHQWPATLVQPVGSPLSLECTVEGTSNPNLYWYRQAAGRGLQLLFYSVGIGQISSEVPQNLSASRPQDRQFILSSKKLLLSDSGFYLCAWSVPRLQGGRNTIYFGEGSWLTVV.

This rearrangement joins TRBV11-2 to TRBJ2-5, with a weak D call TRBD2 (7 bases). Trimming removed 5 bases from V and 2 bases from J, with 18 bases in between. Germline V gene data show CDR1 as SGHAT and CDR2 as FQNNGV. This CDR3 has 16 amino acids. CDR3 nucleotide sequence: TGTGCCAGCAGCATCGATCGGACTAGGGGGCAAGAGACCCAGTACTTC. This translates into CASSIDRTRGQETQYF.

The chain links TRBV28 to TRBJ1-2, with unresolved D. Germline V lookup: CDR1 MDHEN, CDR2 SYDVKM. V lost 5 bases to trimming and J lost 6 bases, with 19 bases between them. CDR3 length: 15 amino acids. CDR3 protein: CASSPWARLIDGYTF. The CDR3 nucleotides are TGTGCCAGCAGTCCCTGGGCACGGCTGATTGATGGCTACACCTTC.

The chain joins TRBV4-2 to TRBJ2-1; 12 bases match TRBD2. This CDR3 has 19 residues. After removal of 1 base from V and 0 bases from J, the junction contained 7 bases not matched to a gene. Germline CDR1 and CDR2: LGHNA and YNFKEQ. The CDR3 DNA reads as TGTGCCAGCAGCCAAGGGGCACTAGCGGGAGGAGGCTCCTACAATGAGCAGTTCTTC. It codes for CASSQGALAGGGSYNEQFF.

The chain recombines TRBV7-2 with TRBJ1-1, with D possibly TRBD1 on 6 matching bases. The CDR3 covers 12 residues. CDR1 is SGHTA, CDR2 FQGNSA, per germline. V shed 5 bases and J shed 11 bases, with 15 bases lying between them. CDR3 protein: CASSGGLGAAFF. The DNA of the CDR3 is TGTGCCAGCAGCGGTGGATTGGGGGCTGCTTTCTTT.

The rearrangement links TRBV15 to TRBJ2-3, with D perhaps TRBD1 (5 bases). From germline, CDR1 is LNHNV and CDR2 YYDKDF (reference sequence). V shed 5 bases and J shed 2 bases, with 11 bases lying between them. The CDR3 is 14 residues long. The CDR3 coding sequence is TGTGCCACCAGCCGACGACAGAACACAGATACGCAGTATTTT. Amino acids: CATSRRQNTDTQYF.

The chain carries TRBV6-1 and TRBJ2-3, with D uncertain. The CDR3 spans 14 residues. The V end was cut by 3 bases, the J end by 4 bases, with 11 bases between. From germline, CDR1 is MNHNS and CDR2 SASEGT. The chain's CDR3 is CASSDRPRPDTQYF. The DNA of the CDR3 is TGTGCCAGCAGTGATCGTCCCCGACCAGATACGCAGTATTTT.

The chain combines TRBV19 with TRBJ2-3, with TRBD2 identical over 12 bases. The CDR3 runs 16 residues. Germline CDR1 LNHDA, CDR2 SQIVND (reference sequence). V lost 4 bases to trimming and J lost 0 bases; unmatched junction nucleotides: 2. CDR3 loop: CASSRTSGASTDTQYF. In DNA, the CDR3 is TGTGCCAGTAGTAGGACTAGCGGGGCTAGCACAGATACGCAGTATTTT.

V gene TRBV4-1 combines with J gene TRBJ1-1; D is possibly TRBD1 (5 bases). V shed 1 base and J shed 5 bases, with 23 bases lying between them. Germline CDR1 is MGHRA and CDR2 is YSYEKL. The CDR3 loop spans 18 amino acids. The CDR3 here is CASSQGSGYGGKGTEAFF. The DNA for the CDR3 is TGCGCCAGCAGCCAAGGGTCCGGTTATGGGGGAAAGGGGACTGAAGCTTTCTTT.

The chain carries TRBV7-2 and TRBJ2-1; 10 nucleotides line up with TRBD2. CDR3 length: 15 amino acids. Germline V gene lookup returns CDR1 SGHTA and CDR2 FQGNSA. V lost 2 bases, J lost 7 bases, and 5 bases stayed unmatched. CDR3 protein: CASSLLAGGINEQFF. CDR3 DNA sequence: TGTGCCAGCAGCTTATTAGCGGGAGGTATAAATGAGCAGTTCTTC.

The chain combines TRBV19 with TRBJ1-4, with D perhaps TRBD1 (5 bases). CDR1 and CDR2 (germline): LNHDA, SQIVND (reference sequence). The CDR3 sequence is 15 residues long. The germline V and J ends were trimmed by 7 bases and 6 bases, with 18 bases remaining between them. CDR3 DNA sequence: TGTGCCAGTAAGAGTCATCACAGGAAGGATGAAAAACTGTTTTTT. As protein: CASKSHHRKDEKLFF.

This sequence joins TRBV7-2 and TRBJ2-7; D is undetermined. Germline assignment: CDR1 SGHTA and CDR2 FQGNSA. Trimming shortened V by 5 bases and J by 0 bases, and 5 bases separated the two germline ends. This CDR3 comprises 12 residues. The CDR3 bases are TGTGCCAGCAGCCCTTACTCCTACGAGCAGTACTTC. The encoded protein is CASSPYSYEQYF.

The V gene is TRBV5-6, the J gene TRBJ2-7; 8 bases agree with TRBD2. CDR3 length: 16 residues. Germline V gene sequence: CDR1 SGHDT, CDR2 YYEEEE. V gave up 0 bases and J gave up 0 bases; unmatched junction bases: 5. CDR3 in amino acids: CASSLASGLYSYEQYF. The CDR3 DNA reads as TGTGCCAGCAGCTTGGCTAGCGGGCTTTACTCCTACGAGCAGTACTTC.

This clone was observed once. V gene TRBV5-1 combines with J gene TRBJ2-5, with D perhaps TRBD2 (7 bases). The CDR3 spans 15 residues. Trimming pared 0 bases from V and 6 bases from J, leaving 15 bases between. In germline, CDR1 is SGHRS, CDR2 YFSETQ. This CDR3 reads CASSLVVSGGKTQYF. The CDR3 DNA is TGCGCCAGCAGCTTGGTCGTTTCGGGGGGCAAGACCCAGTACTTC.

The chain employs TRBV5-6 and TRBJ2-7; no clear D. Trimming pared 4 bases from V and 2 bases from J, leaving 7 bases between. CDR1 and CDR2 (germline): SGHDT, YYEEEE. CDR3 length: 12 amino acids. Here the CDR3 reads CASSVGPYEQYV. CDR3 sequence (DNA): TGTGCCAGCAGCGTAGGACCCTACGAGCAGTACGTC.

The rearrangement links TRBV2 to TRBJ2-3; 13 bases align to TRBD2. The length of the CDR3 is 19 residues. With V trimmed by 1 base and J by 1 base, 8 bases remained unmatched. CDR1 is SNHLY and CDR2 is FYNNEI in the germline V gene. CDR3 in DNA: TGTGCCAGCAGTGAAGTCGGACTAGCGGGAGAGTTGGGCACAGATACGCAGTATTTT. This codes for CASSEVGLAGELGTDTQYF.